The rows below give T cell receptor beta chains drawn from one sample of a study of Ad26.COV2.S vaccination and SARS-CoV-2 variants. Clones were read by immunoSEQ multiplex PCR, and TCRdb kept only the in-frame ones, dropping some. The sample contains more than 300,000 clones, just under 85% of which appear only once. Sequencing was performed on peripheral blood, taken in a trial of Ad26.COV2.S vaccine versus placebo. The receptors derive from a person aged 18-60 years who received the Ad26.COV2.S COVID-19 vaccine or a placebo. CDR3s include the opening cysteine and the closing phenylalanine or tryptophan.

V	J	CDR3
TRBV11-2	TRBJ1-1	CASSSHIWTGRNLRTEAFF
TRBV2	TRBJ1-4	CASLRDRRNEKLFF
TRBV6-5	TRBJ1-4	CASSFGQGREKLFF
TRBV5-5	TRBJ2-5	CASSLAPASGQETQYF
TRBV7-3	TRBJ2-7	CASSIGQASPLEQYF
TRBV29-1	TRBJ1-1	CSVGQGAVGNTEAFF
TRBV29-1	TRBJ1-1	CSAPTGPNTEAFF
TRBV28	TRBJ1-6	CASSSGQRENSPLHF
TRBV5-1	TRBJ1-1	CASSIRPKTDTEAFF
TRBV27	TRBJ1-2	CASSTRTGRVVGYTF
TRBV18	TRBJ2-3	CASSPLSGGATDTQYF
TRBV7-6	TRBJ1-1	CASSLSGTEAFF